The clone carrying this TCR beta chain has just a few counts. The target antigen is unknown. This CDR3 is 15 amino acids long. The V segment lost 2 bases and the J segment 4 bases; nucleotides outside the gene matches: 5. CDR1 DFQATT and CDR2 SNEGSKA come from the germline V gene (reference sequence). Sequenced with the Oncomine TCR Beta short-read assay was DNA taken from cultured CD4+ T cells. Cultured CD4+ T cells were the source of extracted genomic DNA. TCRdb reanalysed the PCR reads using MiXCR and keeps one entry per CDR3 protein. The sample carries about 10,000 distinct CDR3 sequences, 70% to 75% recorded once. This record comes from a study of vaccination and CD4 T cells after COVID-19. Study overall: Post-COVID draws followed diagnosis by a median roughly 100 days (range 35 to 161).

Indicated treatment: 10-day PBMC culture with coronavirus spike peptide pools or control peptides (ViraFEST assay). On day 3 and again on day 7, fresh IL-2 medium was used to replace half the medium. This chain joins TRBV20-1 and TRBJ1-6, with 7 bases matching TRBD1. The specimen was CD4+ T cells from blood, cultured in vitro. This TCR derives from a human donor who had recovered from COVID-19. The CDR3 coding sequence is TGCAGTGCTAGACCCGGGACAGCTTATAATTCACCCCTCCACTTT. This gives the protein CSARPGTAYNSPLHF.